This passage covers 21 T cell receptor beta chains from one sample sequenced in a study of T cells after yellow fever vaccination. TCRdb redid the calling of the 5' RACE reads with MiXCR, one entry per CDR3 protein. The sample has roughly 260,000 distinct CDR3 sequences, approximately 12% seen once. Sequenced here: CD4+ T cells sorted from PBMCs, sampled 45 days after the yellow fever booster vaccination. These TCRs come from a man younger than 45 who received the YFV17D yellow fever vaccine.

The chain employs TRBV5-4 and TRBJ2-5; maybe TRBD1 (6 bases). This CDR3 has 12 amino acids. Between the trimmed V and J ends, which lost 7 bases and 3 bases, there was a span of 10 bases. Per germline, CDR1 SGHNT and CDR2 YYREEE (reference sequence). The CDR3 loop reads CASGWDKETQYF. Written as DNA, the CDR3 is TGTGCCAGCGGTTGGGACAAAGAGACCCAGTACTTC.

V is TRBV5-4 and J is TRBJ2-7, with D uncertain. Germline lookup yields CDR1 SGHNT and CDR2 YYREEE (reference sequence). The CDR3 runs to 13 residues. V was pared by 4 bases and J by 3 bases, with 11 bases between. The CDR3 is CASSHSDGYEQYF. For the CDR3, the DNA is TGTGCCAGCAGCCACTCTGACGGCTACGAGCAGTACTTC.

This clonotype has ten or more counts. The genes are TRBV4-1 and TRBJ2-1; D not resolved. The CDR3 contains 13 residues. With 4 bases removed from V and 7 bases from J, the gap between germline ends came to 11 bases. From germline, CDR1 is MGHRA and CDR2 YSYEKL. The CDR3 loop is CASSLSPGNEQFF. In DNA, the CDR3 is TGCGCCAGCAGCCTCTCTCCCGGGAATGAGCAGTTCTTC.

In nucleotides, the CDR3 is TGCGCCAGCAGCTTGGCAGGGGGAAGCAATCAGCCCCAGCATTTT. It is translated as CASSLAGGSNQPQHF. The V and J genes are TRBV5-1 and TRBJ1-5; TRBD1 aligns across 7 bases. The germline CDR1 and CDR2 sequences are SGHRS and YFSETQ. V shed 0 bases, J shed 1 base, and the junction held 1 base outside the gene matches. CDR3 size: 15 residues.

CDR3 DNA sequence: TGTGCCAGCAGCTTCCGGGAGGCCGGGGAGCTGTTTTTT. This translates into CASSFREAGELFF. This chain connects TRBV7-8 to TRBJ2-2; TRBD2 agrees at 7 bases. The germline gives CDR1 SGHVS, CDR2 FQNEAQ. This CDR3 comprises 13 residues. Trimming took 3 bases from V and 6 from J; bases not matched to a gene: 1. Complete variable domain (other parts from reference TRBV7-8 and TRBJ2-2): GAGVSQSPRYKVAKRGQDVALRCDPISGHVSLFWYQQALGQGPEFLTYFQNEAQLDKSGLPSDRFFAERPEGSVSTLKIQRTQQEDSAVYLCASSFREAGELFFGEGSRLTVL.

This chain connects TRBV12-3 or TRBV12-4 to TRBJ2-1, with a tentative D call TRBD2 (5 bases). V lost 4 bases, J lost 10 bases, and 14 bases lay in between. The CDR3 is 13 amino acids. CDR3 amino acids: CASSYENWREQFF. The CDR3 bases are TGTGCCAGCAGTTATGAGAACTGGAGGGAGCAGTTCTTC.

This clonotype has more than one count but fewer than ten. The CDR3 DNA follows: TGTGCCAGCAGCGCAGGACAGGGTTCCGCCAAAAACATTCAGTACTTC. Its translation: CASSAGQGSAKNIQYF. The V and J genes are TRBV9 and TRBJ2-4; 8 nucleotides line up with TRBD1. Germline V lookup: CDR1 SGDLS, CDR2 YYNGEE. J gave up 1 base and V 3 bases, and 6 bases lay outside the gene matches. This CDR3 contains 16 residues.

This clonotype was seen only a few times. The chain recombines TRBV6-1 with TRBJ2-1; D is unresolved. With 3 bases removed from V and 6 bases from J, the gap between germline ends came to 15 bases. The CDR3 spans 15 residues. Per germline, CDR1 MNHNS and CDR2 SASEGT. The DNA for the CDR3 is TGTGCCAGCAGTGACGAACAGCGCTACGGCAATGAGCAGTTCTTC. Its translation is CASSDEQRYGNEQFF.

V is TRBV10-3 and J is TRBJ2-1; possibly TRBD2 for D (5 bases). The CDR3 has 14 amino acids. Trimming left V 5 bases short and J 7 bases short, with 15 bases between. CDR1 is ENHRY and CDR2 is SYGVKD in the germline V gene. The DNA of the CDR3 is TGTGCCATCAGTAAGCGCGAGAGGGAGAATGAGCAGTTCTTC. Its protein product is CAISKRERENEQFF.

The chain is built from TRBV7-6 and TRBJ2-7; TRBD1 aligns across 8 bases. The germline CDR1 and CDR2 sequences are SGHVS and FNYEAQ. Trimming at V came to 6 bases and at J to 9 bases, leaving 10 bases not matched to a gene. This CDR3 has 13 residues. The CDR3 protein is CASSPPDRAGQYF. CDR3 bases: TGTGCCAGCAGTCCACCGGACAGGGCGGGGCAGTACTTC.

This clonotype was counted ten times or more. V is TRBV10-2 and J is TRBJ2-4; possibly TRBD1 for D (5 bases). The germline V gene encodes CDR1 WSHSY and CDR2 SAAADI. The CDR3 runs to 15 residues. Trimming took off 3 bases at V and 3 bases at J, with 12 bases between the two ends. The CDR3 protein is CASSDRTLDKNIQYF. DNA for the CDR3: TGCGCCAGCAGTGATCGGACATTGGACAAAAACATTCAGTACTTC.

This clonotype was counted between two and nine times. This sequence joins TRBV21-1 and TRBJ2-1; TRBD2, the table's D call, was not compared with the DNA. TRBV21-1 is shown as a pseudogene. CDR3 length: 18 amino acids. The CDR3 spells CASSKRPRLAGVHNEQFF. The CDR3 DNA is TGTGCCAGCAGCAAAAGACCCCGACTAGCGGGAGTCCACAATGAGCAGTTCTTC.

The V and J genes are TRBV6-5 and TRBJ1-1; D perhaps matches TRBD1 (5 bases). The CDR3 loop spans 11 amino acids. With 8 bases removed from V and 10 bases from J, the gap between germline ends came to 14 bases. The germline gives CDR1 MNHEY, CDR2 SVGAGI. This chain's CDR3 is CASRGVSGAFF. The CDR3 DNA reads TGTGCCAGCCGGGGGGTGTCAGGAGCTTTCTTT.

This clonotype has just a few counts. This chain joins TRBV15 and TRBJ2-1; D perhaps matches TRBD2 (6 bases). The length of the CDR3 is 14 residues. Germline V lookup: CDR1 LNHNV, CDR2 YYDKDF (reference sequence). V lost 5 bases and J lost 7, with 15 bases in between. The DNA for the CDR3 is TGTGCCACCAGCGGACGGGAGATCGGGAATGAGCAGTTCTTC. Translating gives CATSGREIGNEQFF.

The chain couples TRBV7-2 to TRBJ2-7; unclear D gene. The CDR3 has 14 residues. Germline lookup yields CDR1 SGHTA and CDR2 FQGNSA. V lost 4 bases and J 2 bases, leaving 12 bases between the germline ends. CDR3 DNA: TGTGCCAGCAGCTCGATGGATAGGACCTACGAGCAGTACTTC. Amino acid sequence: CASSSMDRTYEQYF. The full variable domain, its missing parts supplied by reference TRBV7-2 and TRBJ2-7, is GAGVSQSPSNKVTEKGKDVELRCDPISGHTALYWYRQSLGQGLEFLIYFQGNSAPDKSGLPSDRFSAERTGGSVSTLTIQRTQQEDSAVYLCASSSMDRTYEQYFGPGTRLTVT.

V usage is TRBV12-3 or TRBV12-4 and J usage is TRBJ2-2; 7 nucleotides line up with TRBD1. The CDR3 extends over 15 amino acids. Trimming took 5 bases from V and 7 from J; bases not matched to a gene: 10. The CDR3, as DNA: TGTGCCAGCAGTGCAAGGGGGCAGTTAGGCGGGGAGCTGTTTTTT. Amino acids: CASSARGQLGGELFF.

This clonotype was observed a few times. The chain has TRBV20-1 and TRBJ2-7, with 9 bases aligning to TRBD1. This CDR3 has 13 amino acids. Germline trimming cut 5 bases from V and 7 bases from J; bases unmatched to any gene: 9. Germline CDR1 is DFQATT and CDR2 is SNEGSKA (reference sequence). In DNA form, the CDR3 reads TGCAGTGCTGGCCGGGACAGGGTTAGGGAGCAGTACTTC. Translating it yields CSAGRDRVREQYF.

The CDR3 reads CASSLQGSGYTF. CDR3 nucleotides: TGCGCCAGCAGCTTACAGGGCTCTGGCTACACCTTC. V usage is TRBV5-1 and J usage is TRBJ1-2; D might be TRBD1 (6 bases). From germline, CDR1 is SGHRS and CDR2 YFSETQ. The CDR3 consists of 12 residues. The germline V and J ends were trimmed by 2 bases and 7 bases, with 9 bases remaining between them.

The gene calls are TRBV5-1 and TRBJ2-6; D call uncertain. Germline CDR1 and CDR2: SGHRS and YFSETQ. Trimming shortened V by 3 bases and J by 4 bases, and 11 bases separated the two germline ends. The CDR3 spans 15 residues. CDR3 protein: CASSSTFPGANVLTF. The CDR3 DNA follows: TGCGCCAGCAGCTCGACATTTCCCGGGGCCAACGTCCTGACTTTC.

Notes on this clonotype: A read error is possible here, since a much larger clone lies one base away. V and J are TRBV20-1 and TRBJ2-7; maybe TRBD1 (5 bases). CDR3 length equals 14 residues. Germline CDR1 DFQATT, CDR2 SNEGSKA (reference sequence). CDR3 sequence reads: CSASRAGSSYELYF. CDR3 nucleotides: TGCAGTGCTAGTCGTGCAGGGTCCTCCTACGAGCTGTACTTC.

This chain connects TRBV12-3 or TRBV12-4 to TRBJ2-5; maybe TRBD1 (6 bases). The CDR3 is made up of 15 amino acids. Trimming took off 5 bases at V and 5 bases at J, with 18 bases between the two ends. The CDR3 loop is CASSASDSPWETQYF. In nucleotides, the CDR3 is TGTGCCAGCAGTGCTTCGGACAGCCCGTGGGAGACCCAGTACTTC.